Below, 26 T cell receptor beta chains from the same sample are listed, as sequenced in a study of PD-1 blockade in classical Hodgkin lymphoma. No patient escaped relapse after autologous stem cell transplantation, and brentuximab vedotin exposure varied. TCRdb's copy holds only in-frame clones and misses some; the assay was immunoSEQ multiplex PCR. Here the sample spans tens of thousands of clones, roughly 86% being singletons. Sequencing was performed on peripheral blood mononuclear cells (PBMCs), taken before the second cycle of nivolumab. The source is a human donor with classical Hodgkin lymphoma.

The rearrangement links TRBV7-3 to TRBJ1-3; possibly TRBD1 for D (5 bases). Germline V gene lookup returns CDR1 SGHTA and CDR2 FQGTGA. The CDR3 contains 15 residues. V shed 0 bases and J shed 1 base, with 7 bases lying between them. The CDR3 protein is CASSLTPGSGNTIYF. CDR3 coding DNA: TGTGCCAGCAGCTTAACGCCAGGGTCTGGAAACACCATATATTTT.

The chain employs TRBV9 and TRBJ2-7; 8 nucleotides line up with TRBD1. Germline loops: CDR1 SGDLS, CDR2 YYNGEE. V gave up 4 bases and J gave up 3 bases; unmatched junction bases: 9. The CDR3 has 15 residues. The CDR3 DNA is TGTGCCAGCAGCCAGGGGGTGGGACAGGACTACGAGCAGTACTTC. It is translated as CASSQGVGQDYEQYF. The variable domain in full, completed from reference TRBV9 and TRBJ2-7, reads DSGVTQTPKHLITATGQRVTLRCSPRSGDLSVYWYQQSLDQGLQFLIQYYNGEERAKGNILERFSAQQFPDLHSELNLSSLELGDSALYFCASSQGVGQDYEQYFGPGTRLTVT.

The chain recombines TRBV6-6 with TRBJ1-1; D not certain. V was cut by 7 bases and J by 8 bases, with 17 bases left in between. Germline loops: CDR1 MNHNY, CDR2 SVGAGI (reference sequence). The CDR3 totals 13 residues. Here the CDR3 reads CASTHGGPEEAFF. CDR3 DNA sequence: TGTGCCAGCACCCACGGAGGCCCGGAAGAAGCTTTCTTT.

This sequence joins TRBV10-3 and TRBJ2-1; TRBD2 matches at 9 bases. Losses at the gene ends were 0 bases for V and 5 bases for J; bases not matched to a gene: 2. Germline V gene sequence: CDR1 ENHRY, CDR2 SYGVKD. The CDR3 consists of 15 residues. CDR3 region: CAISESGGRDNEQFF. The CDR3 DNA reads TGTGCCATCAGTGAGTCGGGCGGGAGGGACAATGAGCAGTTCTTC.

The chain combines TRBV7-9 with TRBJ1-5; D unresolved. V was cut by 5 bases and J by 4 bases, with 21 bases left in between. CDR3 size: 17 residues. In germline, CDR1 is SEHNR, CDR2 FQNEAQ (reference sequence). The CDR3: CASSQNGESVFNQPQHF. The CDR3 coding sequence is TGTGCCAGCAGCCAAAACGGGGAAAGTGTGTTTAATCAGCCCCAGCATTTT.

The CDR3 sequence is CASSGWRGWDTGELFF. As DNA, the CDR3 is TGTGCCAGCAGCGGCTGGAGGGGTTGGGACACCGGGGAGCTGTTTTTT. The gene calls are TRBV9 and TRBJ2-2, with D perhaps matching TRBD2 (6 bases). The CDR3 runs 16 residues. Trimming removed 3 bases from V and 3 bases from J, with 15 bases in between. The V gene's germline CDR1 is SGDLS and CDR2 YYNGEE.

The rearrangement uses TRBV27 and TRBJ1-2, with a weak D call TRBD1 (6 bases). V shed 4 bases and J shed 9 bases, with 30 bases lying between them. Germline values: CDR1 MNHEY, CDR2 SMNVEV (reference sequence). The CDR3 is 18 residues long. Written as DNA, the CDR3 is TGTGCCAGCAGTTACCAACCGCCGGACAGAGAGGGTTACGATCGCTACACCTTC. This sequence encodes CASSYQPPDREGYDRYTF.

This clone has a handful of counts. Here the CDR3 reads CASSQVGHSGNTIYF. In DNA form, the CDR3 reads TGCGCCAGCAGCCAAGTGGGACACTCTGGAAACACCATATATTTT. V usage is TRBV4-3 and J usage is TRBJ1-3, with D perhaps TRBD1 (6 bases). Germline V gene data show CDR1 as LGHNA and CDR2 as YSLEER. The CDR3 consists of 15 residues. Trimming cost V 1 base and J 0 bases, with 7 bases left between them.

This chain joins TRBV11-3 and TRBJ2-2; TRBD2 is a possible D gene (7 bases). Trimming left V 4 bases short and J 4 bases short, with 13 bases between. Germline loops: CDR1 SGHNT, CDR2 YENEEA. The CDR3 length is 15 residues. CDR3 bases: TGTGCCAGCAGCTCCGGCCGGGGGGCCACCGGGGAGCTGTTTTTT. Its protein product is CASSSGRGATGELFF.

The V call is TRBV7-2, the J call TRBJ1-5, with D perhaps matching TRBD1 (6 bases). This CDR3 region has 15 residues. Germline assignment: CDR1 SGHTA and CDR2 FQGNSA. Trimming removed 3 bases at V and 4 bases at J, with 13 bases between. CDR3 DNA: TGTGCCAGCAGCTTCGACGGGGGCGGGAATCAGCCCCAGCATTTT. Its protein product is CASSFDGGGNQPQHF.

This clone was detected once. DNA for the CDR3: TGTGCCAGCACCAGCCACTACGAGCAGTACTTC. Encoded protein: CASTSHYEQYF. The V and J genes are TRBV6-5 and TRBJ2-7; D is ambiguous. Germline CDR1 reads MNHEY; CDR2 reads SVGAGI. The CDR3 has 11 amino acids. V dropped 7 bases and J dropped 3 bases, with 7 bases sitting between them.

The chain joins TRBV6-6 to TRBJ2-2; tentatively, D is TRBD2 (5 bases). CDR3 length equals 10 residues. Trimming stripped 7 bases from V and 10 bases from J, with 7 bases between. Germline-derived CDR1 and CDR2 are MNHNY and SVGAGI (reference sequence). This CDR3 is CASNGKELFF. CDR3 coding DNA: TGTGCCAGCAACGGGAAGGAGCTGTTTTTT.

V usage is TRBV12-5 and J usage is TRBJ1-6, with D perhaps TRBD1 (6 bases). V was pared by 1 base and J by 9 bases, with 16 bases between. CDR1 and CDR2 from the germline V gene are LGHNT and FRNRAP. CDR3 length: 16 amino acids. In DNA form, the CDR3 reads TGTGCTAGTGGTTTGGGCCATGCCAGGGGAGGTTCACCCCTCCACTTT. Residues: CASGLGHARGGSPLHF.

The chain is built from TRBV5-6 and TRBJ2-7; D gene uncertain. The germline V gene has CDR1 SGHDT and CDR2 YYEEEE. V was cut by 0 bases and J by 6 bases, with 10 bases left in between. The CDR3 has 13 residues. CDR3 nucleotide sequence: TGTGCCAGCAGCTTGGGTACGAGTGGCGAGCAGTACTTC. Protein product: CASSLGTSGEQYF.

CDR3 in DNA: TGTGCCAGCAGTGACTCGAATCAGGGTCAGCCCCAGCATTTT. It encodes CASSDSNQGQPQHF. The chain has TRBV6-4 and TRBJ1-5; possibly TRBD1 for D (5 bases). The germline CDR1 and CDR2 sequences are MRHNA and SNTAGT. The germline V and J ends were trimmed by 0 bases and 6 bases, with 9 bases remaining between them. The CDR3 consists of 14 residues.

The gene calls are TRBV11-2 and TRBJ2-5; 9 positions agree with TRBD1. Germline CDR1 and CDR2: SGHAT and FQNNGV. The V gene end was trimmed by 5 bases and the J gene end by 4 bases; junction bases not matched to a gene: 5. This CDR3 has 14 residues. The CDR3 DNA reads TGTGCCAGCAGCCAGACAGGGGGTGGAGAGACCCAGTACTTC. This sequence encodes CASSQTGGGETQYF.

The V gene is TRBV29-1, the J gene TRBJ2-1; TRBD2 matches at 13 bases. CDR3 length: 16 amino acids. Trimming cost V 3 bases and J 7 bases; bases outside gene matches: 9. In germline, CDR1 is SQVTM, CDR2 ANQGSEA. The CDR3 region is CSVDTMGLAGWNEQFF. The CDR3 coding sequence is TGCAGCGTTGACACCATGGGACTAGCGGGGTGGAATGAGCAGTTCTTC.

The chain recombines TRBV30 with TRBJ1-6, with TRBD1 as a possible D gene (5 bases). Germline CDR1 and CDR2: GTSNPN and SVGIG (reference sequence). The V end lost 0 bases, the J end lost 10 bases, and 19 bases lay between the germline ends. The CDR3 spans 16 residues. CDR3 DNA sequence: TGTGCCTGGAGTGTACAGGTCGGTCCCTATGGATCACCCCTCCACTTT. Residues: CAWSVQVGPYGSPLHF.

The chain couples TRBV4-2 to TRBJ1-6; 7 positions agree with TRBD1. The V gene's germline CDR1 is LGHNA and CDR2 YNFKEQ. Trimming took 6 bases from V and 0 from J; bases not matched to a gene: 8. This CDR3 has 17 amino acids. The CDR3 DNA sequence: TGTGCCAGCAGGCCGGGACAGAGTAGCTCCTATAATTCACCCCTCCACTTT. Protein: CASRPGQSSSYNSPLHF.

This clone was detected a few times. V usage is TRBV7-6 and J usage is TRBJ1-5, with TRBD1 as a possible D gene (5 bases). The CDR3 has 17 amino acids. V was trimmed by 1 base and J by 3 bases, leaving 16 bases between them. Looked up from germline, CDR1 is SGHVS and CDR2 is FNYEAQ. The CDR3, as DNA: TGTGCCAGCAGCTTAGGGCCTCGCAGGGCCGACAATCAGCCCCAGCATTTT. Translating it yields CASSLGPRRADNQPQHF. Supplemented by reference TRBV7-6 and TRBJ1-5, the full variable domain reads GAGVSQSPRYKVTKRGQDVALRCDPISGHVSLYWYRQALGQGPEFLTYFNYEAQQDKSGLPNDRFSAERPEGSISTLTIQRTEQRDSAMYRCASSLGPRRADNQPQHFGDGTRLSIL.

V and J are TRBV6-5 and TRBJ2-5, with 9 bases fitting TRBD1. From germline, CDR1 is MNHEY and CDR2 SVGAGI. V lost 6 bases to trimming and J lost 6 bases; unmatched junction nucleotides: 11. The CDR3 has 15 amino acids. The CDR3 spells CASRFTQGAPQTQYF. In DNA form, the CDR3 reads TGTGCCAGCAGATTTACACAGGGGGCGCCCCAGACCCAGTACTTC.

Written as DNA, the CDR3 is TGTGCCAGCAGTGACCTAGACCGGGACTATTCCTACAATGAGCAGTTCTTC. It specifies CASSDLDRDYSYNEQFF. The rearrangement uses TRBV25-1 and TRBJ2-1; 7 positions match TRBD2. Per the germline V gene, CDR1 is MGHDK and CDR2 is SYGVNS. Trimming at V came to 3 bases and at J to 1 base, leaving 9 bases not matched to a gene. The CDR3 runs 17 residues.

The CDR3 protein is CASSQDRGGNYGYTF. The CDR3 DNA reads as TGCGCCAGCAGCCAAGATAGAGGGGGGAACTATGGCTACACCTTC. The rearrangement uses TRBV4-3 and TRBJ1-2, with D possibly matching TRBD1 (6 bases). The CDR3 totals 15 residues. The V end lost 0 bases, the J end lost 2 bases, and 10 bases lay between the germline ends. CDR1 and CDR2 from the germline V gene are LGHNA and YSLEER.

The CDR3 bases are TGTGCCAGCAGCCGCGAGGCTAATGAAAAACTGTTTTTT. Translating gives CASSREANEKLFF. This chain connects TRBV7-2 to TRBJ1-4, with D hard to call. Trimming cost V 5 bases and J 3 bases, with 7 bases left between them. The CDR3 runs 13 residues. CDR1 is SGHTA and CDR2 is FQGNSA in the germline V gene. Complete variable domain (other parts from reference TRBV7-2 and TRBJ1-4): GAGVSQSPSNKVTEKGKDVELRCDPISGHTALYWYRQSLGQGLEFLIYFQGNSAPDKSGLPSDRFSAERTGGSVSTLTIQRTQQEDSAVYLCASSREANEKLFFGSGTQLSVL.

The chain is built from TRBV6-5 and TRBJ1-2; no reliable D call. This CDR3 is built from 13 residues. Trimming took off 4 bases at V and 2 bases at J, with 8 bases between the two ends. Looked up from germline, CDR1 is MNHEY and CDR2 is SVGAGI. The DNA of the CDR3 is TGTGCCAGCAGTTCTACAGCGAACTATGGCTACACCTTC. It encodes CASSSTANYGYTF.

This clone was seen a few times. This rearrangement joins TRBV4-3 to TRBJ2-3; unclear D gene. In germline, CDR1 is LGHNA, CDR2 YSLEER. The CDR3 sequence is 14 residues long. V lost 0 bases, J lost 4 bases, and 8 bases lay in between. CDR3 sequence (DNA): TGCGCCAGCAGCCAAGAGGCCCTCGCAGATACGCAGTATTTT. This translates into CASSQEALADTQYF.